The clone carrying this T cell receptor beta chain has ten or more counts. This specimen comes from a study of Graves' ophthalmopathy and Graves' hyperthyroidism. Background on the study: Hyperthyroidism was classified as stable if no ophthalmopathy occurred within 18 months of follow-up.

This CDR3 has 15 amino acids. V was pared by 3 bases and J by 3 bases, with 3 bases of the junction left unmatched. CDR1 is LNHNV, CDR2 YYDKDF, per germline (reference sequence). RNA transcripts yielded amplified TCR beta CDR3 regions. HTBI-primed RT-PCR formed the first round, and a multiplex PCR formed the second. TCRdb fed the multiplex PCR reads into MiXCR, producing one record per CDR3 protein. The sample holds roughly 1.1 million distinct CDR3 sequences; about two fifths are singletons and the top ten take more than 9.5%. The TCR sequence derives from an adult man with Graves' hyperthyroidism. The specimen was peripheral blood or thyroid tissue (not recorded which). The chain uses TRBV15 and TRBJ2-5, with 11 bases aligning to TRBD2. The CDR3 reads CATSSLGLAEETQYF. The DNA for the CDR3 is TGTGCCACCAGCAGCCTGGGACTAGCGGAAGAGACCCAGTACTTC.